These 23 T cell receptor beta chains originate from one sample sequenced in a study of T cells in Graves' hyperthyroidism and ophthalmopathy (dated by TCRdb to between 2018 and 2021). Libraries came from multiplex PCR. TCRdb records Illumina HiSeq 2000 as the sequencer. The TCR beta CDR3 regions were amplified from RNA transcripts. For the first round of RT-PCR on the TCR CDR3, the HTBI primer set was used together with the Qiagen OneStep RT-PCR kit. The public reads were run again by TCRdb, first through fastp at Q25 and then through MiXCR, and only productive beta chains were kept. For every CDR3 protein sequence, its rows merge into one entry that carries the most common genes and DNA. A total of 400,000 or so distinct CDR3 sequences appear in this sample, over 12% of them only once. The ten largest clones represent around 28% of the sample. The sequencing sample was made of blood. The source of these receptors is a man in his fifties or sixties with Graves' ophthalmopathy.

This clonotype was detected many times. The chain joins TRBV20-1 to TRBJ2-7; 8 bases align to TRBD2. The V gene end was trimmed by 6 bases and the J gene end by 5 bases; junction bases not matched to a gene: 9. The CDR3 is 13 amino acids. Germline CDR1 and CDR2: DFQATT and SNEGSKA (reference sequence). CDR3: CSATSGRSNEQYF. The CDR3 region has the DNA TGCAGTGCAACAAGCGGGAGAAGCAACGAGCAGTACTTC.

For this clonotype: Mismatch with germline at one junction end may stem from a read error. This chain uses TRBV12-3 or TRBV12-4 with TRBJ2-3; the D gene is possibly TRBD1 (6 bases). The CDR3 runs to 19 residues. The chain's CDR3 is CASSLKGDNGPLHPDTQYF. CDR3 DNA sequence: TGCGCCAGCAGTTTAAAGGGGGATAACGGCCCATTACATCCAGATACGCAGTATTTT.

This clonotype came up many times. The genes are TRBV28 and TRBJ2-3; 8 nucleotides agree with TRBD2. V was pared by 5 bases and J by 2 bases, with 3 bases of the junction left unmatched. This CDR3 region has 14 residues. The germline V gene has CDR1 MDHEN and CDR2 SYDVKM. CDR3 bases: TGTGCCAGCAGTCTGGGACTAGACACAGATACGCAGTATTTT. Its translation: CASSLGLDTDTQYF.

A remark on this clonotype: A much larger clone lies a single base off, so this may be a read error. This chain connects TRBV6-5 to TRBJ1-1; possibly TRBD1 for D (5 bases). This CDR3 is 15 amino acids long. Germline CDR1 MNHEY, CDR2 SVGAGI. CDR3 sequence: CASSYLRGSGTEASF. The DNA for the CDR3 is TGTGCCAGCAGTTACCTAAGGGGATCAGGGACTGAAGCTTCCTTT.

This clonotype appeared a few times. This chain connects TRBV7-8 to TRBJ2-7, with D possibly being TRBD1 (5 bases). Germline-derived CDR1 and CDR2 are SGHVS and FQNEAQ. The V end lost 2 bases, the J end lost 5 bases, and 16 bases lay between the germline ends. The CDR3 is 15 amino acids. The CDR3 bases are TGTGCCAGCAGCTTAACGGCAGGGTGGCCCCACGAGCAGTACTTC. This encodes CASSLTAGWPHEQYF.

This clonotype came up a few times. The chain uses TRBV5-4 and TRBJ2-1, with a tentative D call TRBD1 (6 bases). The CDR3 consists of 15 residues. CDR1 and CDR2 (germline): SGHNT, YYREEE (reference sequence). V lost 0 bases, J lost 7 bases, and 14 bases lay in between. The CDR3 loop reads CASSLARGDYNEQFF. The DNA of the CDR3 is TGTGCCAGCAGCTTGGCCAGGGGAGACTATAATGAGCAGTTCTTC.

This clonotype showed up many times. This sequence joins TRBV9 and TRBJ1-1, with TRBD1 matching 10 bases. The CDR3 is 17 amino acids. Trimming at V came to 0 bases and at J to 5 bases, leaving 10 bases not matched to a gene. Germline CDR1 SGDLS, CDR2 YYNGEE. The CDR3: CASSVELTGGSYTEAFF. The CDR3 coding sequence is TGTGCCAGCAGCGTAGAGTTGACAGGGGGCTCATATACTGAAGCTTTCTTT.

This clonotype was observed many times. This sequence joins TRBV15 and TRBJ2-1; D is possibly TRBD1 (5 bases). Deletions cut 2 bases from V and 7 bases from J, with 18 bases between. In germline, CDR1 is LNHNV, CDR2 YYDKDF (reference sequence). CDR3 length: 16 amino acids. CDR3 amino acids: CATSRLTGLGRNEQFF. CDR3 in DNA: TGTGCCACCAGCAGACTCACAGGTTTGGGAAGGAATGAGCAGTTCTTC.

This clonotype was seen at least ten times. The chain carries TRBV7-9 and TRBJ2-5; 7 bases line up with TRBD2. Trimming removed 2 bases from V and 5 bases from J; junction bases left unmatched: 5. CDR3 length: 14 residues. Germline V gene data show CDR1 as SEHNR and CDR2 as FQNEAQ (reference sequence). CDR3 residues: CASSLSGIAETQYF. DNA for the CDR3: TGTGCCAGCAGCTTAAGCGGGATTGCCGAGACCCAGTACTTC.

This clonotype was found a few times. The chain uses TRBV7-9 and TRBJ1-1; D is undetermined. The CDR3 totals 14 residues. The V gene's germline CDR1 is SEHNR and CDR2 FQNEAQ (reference sequence). V dropped 6 bases and J dropped 1 base, with 12 bases sitting between them. CDR3 DNA: TGTGCCAGCAGTACAACCGGGAGGAACACTGAAGCTTTCTTT. Protein sequence: CASSTTGRNTEAFF.

This clonotype was observed a handful of times. This chain joins TRBV29-1 and TRBJ2-2; D might be TRBD1 or TRBD2, each matching 5 bases. The germline V gene has CDR1 SQVTM and CDR2 ANQGSEA. Trimming stripped 2 bases from V and 0 bases from J, with 7 bases between. This CDR3 has 14 residues. The CDR3 DNA reads as TGCAGCGTTGAAAGGGGAGCGAACACCGGGGAGCTGTTTTTT. It is translated as CSVERGANTGELFF.

This clonotype was seen many times. This chain links TRBV7-9 with TRBJ2-7; the match to TRBD2 covers 12 bases. In germline, CDR1 is SEHNR, CDR2 FQNEAQ (reference sequence). This CDR3 spans 15 amino acids. J gave up 6 bases and V 4 bases, and 7 bases lay outside the gene matches. The CDR3 coding sequence is TGTGCCAGCAGCTCACCGGGACTAGCGGGTTTCGAGCAGTACTTC. It codes for CASSSPGLAGFEQYF. Combining the CDR3 with reference TRBV7-9 and TRBJ2-7 gives the whole variable domain DTGVSQNPRHKITKRGQNVTFRCDPISEHNRLYWYRQTLGQGPEFLTYFQNEAQLEKSRLLSDRFSAERPKGSFSTLEIQRTEQGDSAMYLCASSSPGLAGFEQYFGPGTRLTVT.

V usage is TRBV4-1 and J usage is TRBJ2-1; no firm D call. The CDR3 has 15 amino acids. CDR1 MGHRA and CDR2 YSYEKL come from the germline V gene. The ends were cut back, 2 bases at V and 5 bases at J, with 13 bases in the middle. CDR3 in DNA: TGCGCCAGCAGCCAATCGCCGACTGGGGACAATGAGCAGTTCTTC. This codes for CASSQSPTGDNEQFF.

This sequence joins TRBV5-1 and TRBJ1-1; 8 nucleotides match TRBD1. Trimming cost V 6 bases and J 1 base; bases outside gene matches: 17. This CDR3 has 18 amino acids. CDR1 is SGHRS and CDR2 is YFSETQ in the germline V gene. DNA of the CDR3: TGCGCCAGCACCGTAAACCAGGGGGCACTTATAAAGAACACTGAAGCTTTCTTT. Translating it yields CASTVNQGALIKNTEAFF.

This clonotype was found a few times. The CDR3 nucleotides are TGTGCCAGCACACGGGGAGCGGACGACTACAATGAGCAGTTCTTC. Its protein product is CASTRGADDYNEQFF. V gene TRBV9 combines with J gene TRBJ2-1; a possible D gene is TRBD2 (5 bases). The CDR3 spans 15 residues. V lost 6 bases, J lost 3 bases, and 16 bases lay in between. In germline, CDR1 is SGDLS, CDR2 YYNGEE.

This clonotype was seen more than once but under ten times. The chain has TRBV28 and TRBJ2-7, with D unclear. The CDR3 length is 12 residues. V was shortened by 1 base and J by 8 bases, with 9 bases between the two germline ends. The V gene's germline CDR1 is MDHEN and CDR2 SYDVKM. CDR3 protein: CASSLLAQKQYF. In DNA form, the CDR3 reads TGTGCCAGCAGTTTATTGGCGCAGAAGCAGTACTTC.

This clonotype has a count of ten or more. V and J are TRBV20-1 and TRBJ2-5; 8 positions agree with TRBD2. The CDR3 loop spans 14 amino acids. Germline CDR1 is DFQATT and CDR2 is SNEGSKA (reference sequence). Unmatched junction bases numbered 8, after V lost 3 bases and J lost 5 bases. CDR3 DNA sequence: TGCAGTGCTAGTGATGGCGGGAGGAGGGAGACCCAGTACTTC. It specifies CSASDGGRRETQYF.

Comments on this clonotype: The CDR3 does not end in the conserved phenylalanine or tryptophan, so this is likely a read error. This chain connects TRBV7-2 to TRBJ1-2; the D is unclear. Germline V gene sequence: CDR1 SGHTA, CDR2 FQGNSA. V lost 5 bases and J 0 bases, leaving 10 bases between the germline ends. The length of the CDR3 is 14 residues. Written as DNA, the CDR3 is TGTGCCAGCAGCCCCCCATACTCTAACTATGGCTACACCCTC. It codes for CASSPPYSNYGYTL.

This clonotype was detected many times. V usage is TRBV20-1 and J usage is TRBJ2-1, with a possible D match to TRBD1 (6 bases). Trimming removed 4 bases at V and 0 bases at J, with 13 bases between. This CDR3 contains 15 residues. The germline CDR1 and CDR2 sequences are DFQATT and SNEGSKA (reference sequence). As DNA, the CDR3 is TGCAGTGCTAATGGGGGACAAAGCTCCTACAATGAGCAGTTCTTC. Encoded protein: CSANGGQSSYNEQFF.

Ten or more counts support this clonotype. The V call is TRBV20-1, the J call TRBJ2-1; 11 bases line up with TRBD2. Germline values: CDR1 DFQATT, CDR2 SNEGSKA (reference sequence). With V trimmed by 0 bases and J by 10 bases, 11 bases remained unmatched. This CDR3 contains 16 residues. In DNA, the CDR3 is TGCAGTGCTAGAGATTACTTAGCGGGAGGGCAATACGAGCAGTTCTTC. It is translated as CSARDYLAGGQYEQFF.

With regard to this clonotype: Given a much more abundant clone one base away, this may be a read error. The chain carries TRBV7-9 and TRBJ2-1, with 7 bases identical to TRBD2. CDR1 is SEHNR and CDR2 is FQNEAQ in the germline V gene (reference sequence). The CDR3 runs 19 residues. The DNA of the CDR3 is TGTGCCAGCAGCTTAGAACCCAGTCAACTAGCGATTCTCTACAATGGGCAGTTCTTC. This encodes CASSLEPSQLAILYNGQFF.

The J gene is TRBJ1-1, the V gene TRBV6-1; 8 positions agree with TRBD1. Germline V CDR1 and CDR2: MNHNS, SASEGT. This CDR3 spans 14 amino acids. J gave up 1 base and V 10 bases, and 8 bases lay outside the gene matches. The CDR3 is CANRLTGGNTEAFF. The CDR3 DNA is TGTGCCAACAGGTTAACAGGGGGGAACACTGAAGCTTTCTTT.

The rearrangement links TRBV2 to TRBJ1-3; 8 nucleotides align to TRBD1. J was trimmed by 1 base and V by 8 bases; bases with no gene match: 4. The germline V gene has CDR1 SNHLY and CDR2 FYNNEI. CDR3 length: 14 amino acids. DNA of the CDR3: TGTGCCAGCGACAGGGGTGCGTCTGGAAACACCATATATTTT. Amino acids: CASDRGASGNTIYF.